The 14 T cell receptor beta chains below all came from one sample that was sequenced in a study of tumor and adjacent non-tumor tissue in lung cancer. RNA was extracted from bulk tissue without any cell sorting. The library came from three nested PCR rounds adapted from ARM-PCR protocols. From the multiplex PCR reads, TCRdb called clonotypes with MiXCR, one entry per CDR3 protein. The sample consists of under 250,000 distinct CDR3 sequences, 60% to 75% of them appearing once. The sequenced material came from lung tumor tissue. The receptor set was obtained from a man aged 60 to 69 with non-small cell lung cancer.

Notes on this clonotype: A much larger clone lies one base from this, so it may be a read error. V usage is TRBV4-3 and J usage is TRBJ2-1, with 8 bases lining up with TRBD2. Germline-derived CDR1 and CDR2 are LGHNA and YSLEER. The CDR3 extends over 14 amino acids. The junction had 7 bases not matched to a gene; V was cut back by 4 bases and J by 8 bases. Here the CDR3 DNA reads TGCGCCAGCAGCCCCAGGACTAGCTCTGATGAGCAGTTCTTC. Translated, it gives CASSPRTSSDEQFF.

Concerning this clonotype: In this CDR3 the conserved last residue, phenylalanine or tryptophan, is missing, so a read error is likely. The V call is TRBV4-2, the J call TRBJ1-5, with D maybe TRBD1 (5 bases). This CDR3 has 16 residues. Trimming took off 4 bases at V and 3 bases at J, with 16 bases between the two ends. Germline V gene lookup returns CDR1 LGHNA and CDR2 YNFKEQ. In DNA, the CDR3 is TGTGCCAGCAGCCCTCTAATCGGGACGGACAATCAGCCCCAGCATTCT. This encodes CASSPLIGTDNQPQHS.

A word on this clonotype: A much bigger clone sits one base away, suggesting this may be a read error. DNA for the CDR3: TGTGCCAACAGTACGGGACAGAAGAACACTGAAGCTTTCTTT. The encoded protein is CANSTGQKNTEAFF. The V gene is TRBV6-6, the J gene TRBJ1-1; 7 nucleotides align to TRBD1. CDR1 and CDR2 from the germline V gene are MNHNY and SVGAGI (reference sequence). This CDR3 is built from 14 residues.

The chain recombines TRBV6-2 or TRBV6-3 with TRBJ2-1, with 13 bases lining up with TRBD2. Germline CDR1 and CDR2: MNHEY and SVGEGT. V lost 2 bases and J lost 10; bases outside the gene matches: 5. This CDR3 contains 15 residues. This CDR3 reads CASSYIGTSGKEQFF. The CDR3 DNA follows: TGTGCCAGCAGTTACATAGGGACTAGCGGGAAAGAGCAGTTCTTC.

This clonotype was detected only once. The chain couples TRBV20-1 to TRBJ1-5; possibly TRBD1 for D (5 bases). CDR1 is DFQATT, CDR2 SNEGSKA, per germline (reference sequence). This CDR3 has 16 amino acids. V was cut by 3 bases and J by 3 bases, with 18 bases left in between. The DNA of the CDR3 is TGCAGTGCTAGTGAGAAGAAAGGGGCGAACAATCAGCCCCAGCATTTT. This encodes CSASEKKGANNQPQHF.

The gene calls are TRBV6-2 or TRBV6-3 and TRBJ1-2; D ambiguous. Germline CDR1 MNHEY, CDR2 SVGEGT. The V gene lost 5 bases and the J gene lost 4 bases, with 20 bases spanning the gap. CDR3 size: 16 residues. For the CDR3, the DNA is TGTGCCAGCAGTAATCTCGTCAGTGGACGCGGCTATGGCTACACCTTC. This gives the protein CASSNLVSGRGYGYTF.

A note on this clonotype: A read error may explain this, as a much larger clone is one base away. This chain uses TRBV29-1 with TRBJ2-1, with 9 bases aligning to TRBD1. Losses at the gene ends were 7 bases for V and 9 bases for J; bases not matched to a gene: 10. CDR3 size: 13 residues. The germline V gene encodes CDR1 SQVTM and CDR2 ANQGSEA. CDR3 bases: TGCAGCGCTGTGAGACAGGGGGGTACTGAGCAGTTCTTC. Protein: CSAVRQGGTEQFF.

The J gene is TRBJ2-7, the V gene TRBV6-2 or TRBV6-3; D possibly corresponds to TRBD2 (5 bases). This CDR3 is built from 15 residues. Germline CDR1 and CDR2: MNHEY and SVGEGT. V was clipped by 7 bases and J by 2 bases, with 18 bases between them. CDR3 in amino acids: CASTHLGLGAYEQYF. Here the CDR3 DNA reads TGTGCCAGCACCCACCTCGGACTGGGAGCCTACGAGCAGTACTTC.

As for this clonotype: This may be a read error: a much more frequent sequence differs by one nucleotide. The chain uses TRBV29-1 and TRBJ2-7; D may be TRBD1 (5 bases). V lost 4 bases to trimming and J lost 3 bases, with 13 bases between them. The CDR3 has 13 amino acids. Germline V lookup: CDR1 SQVTM, CDR2 ANQGSEA. The CDR3 region is CSVVDKGLYEQYF. CDR3 bases: TGCAGCGTTGTGGACAAGGGCCTCTACGAGCAGTACTTC.

A remark on this clonotype: A read error may account for a junction end that differs from germline. This chain links TRBV6-5 with TRBJ1-3, with D uncertain. The CDR3 contains 14 residues. Germline V gene data show CDR1 as MNHEY and CDR2 as SVGAGI. The CDR3 region has the DNA TGTACCAGTTCAGGAGGGAGCTCTGGAGACACCATATATTTT. Translated, it gives CTSSGGSSGDTIYF.

Note on this clonotype: A junction boundary mismatches the germline segment, possibly from a read error. The rearrangement joins TRBV12-3 or TRBV12-4 to TRBJ2-5; the D gene is possibly TRBD2 (6 bases). This CDR3 comprises 13 residues. CDR3 residues: CASTLGVRETQSF. CDR3 sequence (DNA): TGTGCCAGCACTTTGGGGGTTCGGGAGACCCAGTCCTTC.

In regard to this clonotype: At one end, the junction sequence differs from germline, possibly due to a read error. The V gene is TRBV10-2, the J gene TRBJ2-7, with a tentative D call TRBD1 (6 bases). The CDR3 has 13 residues. Per germline, CDR1 WSHSY and CDR2 SAAADI. CDR3 in amino acids: CASSGQTKYEQYF. The CDR3 region has the DNA TGCGCCAGCAGCGGACAGACTAAGTACGAGCAGTATTTC.

A remark on this clonotype: One base away lies a much larger clone, so this may be a sequencing read error. The chain recombines TRBV12-3 or TRBV12-4 with TRBJ2-2; 7 bases fit TRBD1. This CDR3 spans 16 amino acids. Here the CDR3 reads CASSLTGVLGTGELLF. DNA of the CDR3: TGTGCCAGCAGTTTAACAGGGGTCCTGGGGACCGGGGAGCTGTTATTT.

V is TRBV7-9 and J is TRBJ1-1, with a weak D call TRBD1 (5 bases). V was cut by 5 bases and J by 3 bases, with 10 bases left in between. Germline V gene data show CDR1 as SEHNR and CDR2 as FQNEAQ (reference sequence). This CDR3 is built from 13 residues. CDR3 DNA: TGTGCCAGCAGCGCAGCGGGGGACACTGAAGCTTTCTTT. Protein: CASSAAGDTEAFF.